The 25 T cell receptor beta chains reported below all come from one sample, sequenced in a study of tumor-infiltrating lymphocytes in primary liver carcinoma. Germline DNA was extracted alongside blood RNA, which was obtained from unsorted whole blood. Reverse transcription of 450 to 500 ng total RNA with a constant-region primer produced TCR beta cDNA. Construction of TCR beta libraries relied on three successive nested multiplex PCR rounds employing slightly modified ARM-PCR. A C-beta reverse primer was combined with TRBV1-TRBV30 forward primers in the first two PCR rounds, and each round had 9 to 10 cycles. TCRdb re-called the multiplex PCR reads through MiXCR, storing one row per CDR3 protein. The sample has a few hundred thousand distinct CDR3 sequences; roughly three fifths are singletons. The sample comprised peripheral blood. The origin of the receptors is a woman aged 25-40 years with primary liver carcinoma and hepatitis B virus infection.

This clonotype came up once. This may come from a read error, since a much larger clone is one base off. The V and J genes are TRBV29-1 and TRBJ2-3, with 11 nucleotides matching TRBD2. This CDR3 has 10 residues. Germline V gene sequence: CDR1 SQVTM, CDR2 ANQGSEA. The CDR3 sequence is CSGREDTRYF. In DNA, the CDR3 is TGTAGCGGGAGGGAAGATACGCGGTATTTT.

Turning to this clonotype: The conserved closing phenylalanine or tryptophan is absent in this CDR3, likely reflecting a read error. The DNA is omitted, as the CDR3 cannot be located on it reliably, and the CDR3 follows TCRdb's listing. The rearrangement uses TRBV11-2 and TRBJ2-1; the tabulated D call, TRBD2, remains unverified against the DNA. The CDR3 adds up to 15 amino acids, both ends counted. The germline V gene has CDR1 SGHAT and CDR2 FQNNGV. The CDR3 sequence is CASSFSGRGYNEEFI.

This chain uses TRBV29-1 with TRBJ2-4; TRBD1 matches 7 bases. Trimming took 3 bases from V and 2 from J; bases not matched to a gene: 4. CDR1 SQVTM and CDR2 ANQGSEA come from the germline V gene. CDR3 size: 14 residues. The CDR3 nucleotides read TGCAGCGTTGAGACAGGGACGCCCAAAAACATTCAGTACTTC. It specifies CSVETGTPKNIQYF.

The V gene is TRBV28, the J gene TRBJ1-4; D remains ambiguous. V was shortened by 6 bases and J by 0 bases, with 8 bases between the two germline ends. The germline V gene encodes CDR1 MDHEN and CDR2 SYDVKM. The CDR3 loop spans 14 amino acids. In DNA, the CDR3 is TGTGCCAGCAGATCCCGCGCAACTAATGAAAAACTGTTTTTT. Protein: CASRSRATNEKLFF.

This clonotype occurred many times. The chain is built from TRBV11-2 and TRBJ2-1; 10 bases are a match to TRBD2. The germline gives CDR1 SGHAT, CDR2 FQNNGV. This CDR3 is built from 15 residues. J gave up 3 bases and V 5 bases, and 4 bases lay outside the gene matches. The CDR3 is CASSPGLADYNEQFF. DNA of the CDR3: TGTGCCAGCAGCCCCGGACTAGCGGACTACAATGAGCAGTTCTTC.

This clonotype is a singleton in its sample. The chain links TRBV11-2 to TRBJ2-7, with D perhaps matching TRBD2 (6 bases). V gave up 5 bases and J gave up 3 bases, with 17 bases separating them. CDR1 is SGHAT and CDR2 is FQNNGV in the germline V gene. The CDR3 covers 15 residues. CDR3 nucleotide sequence: TGTGCCAGCAGCCCCAACCCCGGAGGGAACTACGAGCAGTACTTC. Protein sequence: CASSPNPGGNYEQYF.

A note on this clonotype: This may stem from a read error, because a much larger clone lies one nucleotide away. The chain carries TRBV12-3 or TRBV12-4 and TRBJ2-7; the match to TRBD1 covers 11 bases. The CDR3 has 15 residues. CDR3 DNA sequence: TGTGCCTGCAGCCCCGGACAGGGGGCTTCCTACGAGCAGTACTTC. This translates into CACSPGQGASYEQYF.

Concerning this clonotype: This may be a read error, as it is one base from a much larger clone. V usage is TRBV12-3 or TRBV12-4 and J usage is TRBJ2-3; 8 bases are a match to TRBD2. CDR3 length: 16 residues. The J segment lost 4 bases and the V segment lost 5 bases, leaving 11 bases of the junction unmatched. CDR3 sequence reads: CASSPGLAAISDTQYF. CDR3 sequence (DNA): TGTGCCAGCAGTCCCGGACTAGCTGCGATCTCAGATACGCAGTATTTT.

On this clonotype: A much larger clone differs by one base, so this may be a read error. The chain uses TRBV4-1 and TRBJ2-5; a weak D match, TRBD2 (5 bases). The CDR3 covers 14 residues. V lost 3 bases, J lost 2 bases, and 10 bases lay in between. The germline CDR1 and CDR2 sequences are MGHRA and YSYEKL. The CDR3: CASSQLPGQETQYF. In nucleotides, the CDR3 is TGCGCCAGCAGCCAGCTACCGGGACAAGAGACCCAGTACTTC.

This clonotype occurred a few times. A read error is possible here, since a much larger clone lies one base away. The chain recombines TRBV11-3 with TRBJ1-3, with D unresolved. The CDR3 totals 13 residues. CDR1 is SGHNT and CDR2 is YENEEA in the germline V gene. The CDR3 loop is CANSLDVRNTIYF. The CDR3, as DNA: TGTGCCAACAGCTTAGACGTGAGAAACACCATATATTTT.

With regard to this clonotype: One end of the junction is discordant with germline, which a read error may explain. The chain uses TRBV6-2 or TRBV6-3 and TRBJ1-5; D unresolved. The V gene's germline CDR1 is MNHEY and CDR2 SVGEGT. The CDR3 extends over 13 amino acids. This CDR3 is CASSYSKLQHQHF. The CDR3 DNA reads TGTGCCAGCAGTTACTCGAAGCTGCAGCACCAGCATTTT.

As regards this clonotype: The junction does not match germline at one end; this may be a read error. The CDR3 DNA follows: TGTGCCAGCGCGGGACAGGGGGCAGATACGCACTATTTT. It is translated as CASAGQGADTHYF. The J gene is TRBJ2-3, the V gene TRBV2; TRBD1 matches 12 bases. The CDR3 has 13 amino acids. The germline gives CDR1 SNHLY, CDR2 FYNNEI. Complete variable domain (other parts from reference TRBV2 and TRBJ2-3): EPEVTQTPSHQVTQMGQEVILRCVPISNHLYFYWYRQILGQKVEFLVSFYNNEISEKSEIFDDQFSVERPDGSNFTLKIRSTKLEDSAMYFCASAGQGADTHYFGPGTRLTVL.

This chain joins TRBV11-3 and TRBJ2-5; 7 nucleotides match TRBD2. The CDR3 is made up of 15 amino acids. The germline gives CDR1 SGHNT, CDR2 YENEEA. J gave up 14 bases and V 8 bases, and 23 bases lay outside the gene matches. CDR3 coding DNA: TGTGCCAGCGCCCCGGGACTATGGCATGGGGATGAGCAATACTTC. Its translation is CASAPGLWHGDEQYF.

Remarks on this clonotype: The CDR3 ends on some other residue instead of the conserved phenylalanine or tryptophan, so this is likely a read error. The DNA is left out, because the CDR3 cannot be placed on it with certainty; the CDR3 is given as TCRdb lists it. V is TRBV11-2 and J is TRBJ2-7; the table's D call of TRBD1 was not tested on the DNA. The CDR3 totals 14 residues, both ends included. CDR1 is SGHAT, CDR2 FQNNGV, per germline. The chain's CDR3 is CASSFGTGGNEQYS.

Details on this clonotype: Since a much larger clone is just one base distant, this may be a read error. The J gene is TRBJ2-1, the V gene TRBV29-1; no clear D gene. Per germline, CDR1 SQVTM and CDR2 ANQGSEA. The length of the CDR3 is 14 residues. Trimming shortened V by 3 bases and J by 0 bases, and 9 bases separated the two germline ends. CDR3 in DNA: TGCAGCGTTGAGGCGGCGAGCTCCTACAATGAGCAGTTCTTC. It translates to CSVEAASSYNEQFF.

This chain uses TRBV14 with TRBJ2-7; tentatively, D is TRBD2 (6 bases). The germline V and J ends were trimmed by 1 base and 6 bases, with 7 bases remaining between them. The CDR3 loop spans 12 amino acids. Germline V gene lookup returns CDR1 SGHDN and CDR2 FVKESK. The CDR3: CASSQAGVEQYF. The CDR3 DNA follows: TGTGCCAGCAGCCAAGCGGGGGTCGAGCAGTACTTC.

Of note for this clonotype: A much larger clone lies one base from this, so it may be a read error. Without the conserved terminal phenylalanine or tryptophan, this CDR3 likely stems from a read error. The rearrangement uses TRBV6-6 and TRBJ1-3; 8 bases align to TRBD1. CDR1 and CDR2 from the germline V gene are MNHNY and SVGAGI (reference sequence). The V and J ends lost 0 bases and 4 bases, in that order; junction bases with no gene match: 2. This CDR3 has 15 amino acids. CDR3 in amino acids: CASSYSTGGGNTIYL. The DNA of the CDR3 is TGTGCCAGCAGTTACTCAACAGGGGGAGGAAACACCATATATCTT.

This clonotype was seen repeatedly, ten times or more. This sequence joins TRBV4-1 and TRBJ2-7; possibly TRBD1 for D (6 bases). Trimming took off 3 bases at V and 4 bases at J, with 10 bases between the two ends. The germline CDR1 and CDR2 sequences are MGHRA and YSYEKL. The CDR3 spans 13 residues. The CDR3: CASSQIQGYEQYF. The CDR3 bases are TGCGCCAGCAGCCAGATACAGGGATACGAGCAGTACTTC.

The chain carries TRBV30 and TRBJ1-6; TRBD1 matches 8 bases. The CDR3 contains 16 residues. Trimming removed 5 bases from V and 4 bases from J; junction bases left unmatched: 10. The germline CDR1 and CDR2 sequences are GTSNPN and SVGIG (reference sequence). The CDR3 DNA follows: TGTGCCTGGGAAGACGGCCGACAGGGGTATAATTCACCCCTCCACTTT. It translates to CAWEDGRQGYNSPLHF.

Regarding this clonotype: A read error may produce the germline difference seen at one junction end. This rearrangement joins TRBV11-2 to TRBJ2-5; 8 bases match TRBD2. The CDR3 contains 17 residues. Per the germline V gene, CDR1 is SGHAT and CDR2 is FQNNGV. The CDR3 is CASSFRGVGRVPETQYF. The CDR3 bases are TGTGCCAGCAGCTTTAGGGGAGTCGGGAGGGTTCCAGAGACCCAGTATTTC.

This clonotype has ten or more counts. The J gene is TRBJ2-3, the V gene TRBV12-3 or TRBV12-4; D is unclear. V was clipped by 5 bases and J by 0 bases, with 9 bases between them. This CDR3 contains 14 residues. The CDR3 sequence: CASSPLRSTDTQYF. The CDR3 DNA follows: TGTGCCAGCAGTCCTTTACGGAGCACAGATACGCAGTATTTT.

At least ten counts were recorded for this clonotype. The CDR3 protein is CRDRGGTGELFF. The DNA for the CDR3 is TGCAGGGACAGGGGAGGAACCGGGGAGCTGTTTTTT. The chain uses TRBV29-1 and TRBJ2-2; 9 positions match TRBD1. The germline gives CDR1 SQVTM, CDR2 ANQGSEA. This CDR3 region has 12 residues.

This clonotype was found once. At one end, the junction sequence differs from germline, possibly due to a read error. The chain is built from TRBV11-3 and TRBJ2-5; 7 bases fit TRBD1. CDR3 size: 15 residues. Germline values: CDR1 SGHNT, CDR2 YENEEA. In DNA, the CDR3 is TGTGCCAGCAGCTTAGGCCTGGGACAGCAAGAGACCCAATACTTC. Encoded protein: CASSLGLGQQETQYF.

This clonotype has a single count. A much larger clone differs by one base, so this may be a read error. The CDR3 DNA reads as TGTGCCAGCTCGACAGGGATTTCTGCTTTCTTT. This codes for CASSTGISAFF. The chain employs TRBV7-9 and TRBJ1-1; 7 bases line up with TRBD1. The germline V gene has CDR1 SEHNR and CDR2 FQNEAQ (reference sequence). This CDR3 has 11 residues. J was trimmed by 11 bases and V by 8 bases; bases with no gene match: 8. The variable domain in full, with the rest retrieved from reference TRBV7-9 and TRBJ1-1, is DTGVSQNPRHKITKRGQNVTFRCDPISEHNRLYWYRQTLGQGPEFLTYFQNEAQLEKSRLLSDRFSAERPKGSFSTLEIQRTEQGDSAMYLCASSTGISAFFGQGTRLTVV.

A word on this clonotype: Since the CDR3 does not end with the conserved phenylalanine or tryptophan, this likely comes from a read error. The rearrangement uses TRBV29-1 and TRBJ2-1, with 8 bases identical to TRBD2. Trimming at V came to 4 bases and at J to 8 bases, leaving 10 bases not matched to a gene. Germline-derived CDR1 and CDR2 are SQVTM and ANQGSEA. This CDR3 has 14 residues. In DNA form, the CDR3 reads TGCAGCGTTGGCGGACCGGGAGGGCATCATGAGCAGTTCCTC. Translated, it gives CSVGGPGGHHEQFL.